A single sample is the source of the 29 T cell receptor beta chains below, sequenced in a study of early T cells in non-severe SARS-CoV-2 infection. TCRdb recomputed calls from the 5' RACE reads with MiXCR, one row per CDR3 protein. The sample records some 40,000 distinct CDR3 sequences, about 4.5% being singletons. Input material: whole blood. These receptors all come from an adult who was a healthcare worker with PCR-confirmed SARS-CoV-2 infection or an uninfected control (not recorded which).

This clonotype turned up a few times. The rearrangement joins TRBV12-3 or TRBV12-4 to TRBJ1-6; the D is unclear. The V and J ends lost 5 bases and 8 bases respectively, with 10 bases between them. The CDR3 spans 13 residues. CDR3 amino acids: CASSPGADSPLHF. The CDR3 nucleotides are TGTGCCAGCAGTCCCGGCGCTGATTCACCCCTCCACTTT.

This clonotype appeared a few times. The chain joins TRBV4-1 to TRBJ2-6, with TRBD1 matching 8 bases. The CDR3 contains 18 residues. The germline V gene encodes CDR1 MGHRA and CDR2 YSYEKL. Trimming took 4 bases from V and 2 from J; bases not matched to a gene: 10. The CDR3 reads CASSRFVQGAAGANVLTF. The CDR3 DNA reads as TGCGCCAGCAGCCGTTTTGTCCAGGGGGCGGCTGGGGCCAACGTCCTGACTTTC.

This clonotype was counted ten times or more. This CDR3 is CSVEDLSEAFF. In nucleotides, the CDR3 is TGCAGCGTTGAAGATCTATCTGAAGCTTTCTTT. This rearrangement joins TRBV29-1 to TRBJ1-1; D is undetermined. The CDR3 extends over 11 amino acids. CDR1 and CDR2 from the germline V gene are SQVTM and ANQGSEA. The V end was cut by 0 bases, the J end by 6 bases, with 5 bases between.

The DNA of the CDR3 is TGTGCCAGCAGCGTAAAAGGGGGTACAGATACGCAGTATTTT. Translated, it gives CASSVKGGTDTQYF. The V gene is TRBV9, the J gene TRBJ2-3; weak D call: TRBD1 (6 bases). The CDR3 has 14 residues. The germline V and J ends were trimmed by 1 base and 3 bases, with 9 bases remaining between them. The germline V gene encodes CDR1 SGDLS and CDR2 YYNGEE.

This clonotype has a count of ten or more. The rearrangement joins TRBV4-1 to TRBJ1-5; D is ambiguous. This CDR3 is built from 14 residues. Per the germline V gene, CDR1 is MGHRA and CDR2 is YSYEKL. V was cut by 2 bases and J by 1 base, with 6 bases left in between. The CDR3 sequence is CASSQQNSNQPQHF. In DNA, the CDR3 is TGCGCCAGCAGCCAACAAAACAGCAATCAGCCCCAGCATTTT.

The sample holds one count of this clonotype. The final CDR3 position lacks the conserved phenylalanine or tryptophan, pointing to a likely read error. CDR3 sequence reads: CASSSAAGGELFL. The CDR3 DNA reads TGTGCCAGCAGCAGTGCGGCCGGCGGGGAGCTGTTTTTA. The chain is built from TRBV12-3 or TRBV12-4 and TRBJ2-2; no definite D call. The CDR3 covers 13 residues. Trimming took 6 bases from V and 7 from J, leaving 12 bases between them.

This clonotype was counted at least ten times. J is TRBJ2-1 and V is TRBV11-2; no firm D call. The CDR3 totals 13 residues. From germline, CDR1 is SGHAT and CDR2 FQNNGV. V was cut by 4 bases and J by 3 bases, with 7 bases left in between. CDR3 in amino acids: CASSSPDYNEQFF. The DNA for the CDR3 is TGTGCCAGCAGCTCGCCAGACTACAATGAGCAGTTCTTC. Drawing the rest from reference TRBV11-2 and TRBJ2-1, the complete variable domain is EAGVAQSPRYKIIEKRQSVAFWCNPISGHATLYWYQQILGQGPKLLIQFQNNGVVDDSQLPKDRFSAERLKGVDSTLKIQPAKLEDSAVYLCASSSPDYNEQFFGPGTRLTVL.

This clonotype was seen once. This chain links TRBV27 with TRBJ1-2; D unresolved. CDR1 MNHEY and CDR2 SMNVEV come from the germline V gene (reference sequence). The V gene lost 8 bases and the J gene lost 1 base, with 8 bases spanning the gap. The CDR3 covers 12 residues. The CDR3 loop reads CASGPLNYGYTF. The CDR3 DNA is TGTGCCAGCGGACCTCTTAACTATGGCTACACCTTC.

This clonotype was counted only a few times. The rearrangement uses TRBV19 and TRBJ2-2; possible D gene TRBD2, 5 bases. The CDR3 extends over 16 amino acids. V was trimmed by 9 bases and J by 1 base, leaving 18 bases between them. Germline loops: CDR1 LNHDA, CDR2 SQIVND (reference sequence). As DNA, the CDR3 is TGTGCCAGCCGGCCCCGGACGGGAAAGAACACCGGGGAGCTGTTTTTT. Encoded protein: CASRPRTGKNTGELFF.

CDR3 loop: CASSKHGTDQTYEQYF. The CDR3 DNA follows: TGTGCCAGCAGCAAACACGGGACAGATCAAACCTACGAGCAGTACTTC. The V and J genes are TRBV3-1 and TRBJ2-7; 7 bases fit TRBD1. This CDR3 is 16 amino acids long. Trimming at V came to 5 bases and at J to 2 bases, leaving 12 bases not matched to a gene. CDR1 is LGHDT and CDR2 is YNNKEL in the germline V gene (reference sequence).

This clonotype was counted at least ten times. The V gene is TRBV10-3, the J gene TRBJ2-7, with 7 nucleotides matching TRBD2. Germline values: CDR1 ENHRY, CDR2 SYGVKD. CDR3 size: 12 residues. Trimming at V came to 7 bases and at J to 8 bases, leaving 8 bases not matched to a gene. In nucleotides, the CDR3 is TGTGCCATCAACCTCGCTAGCGGCCAGCAGTACTTC. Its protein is CAINLASGQQYF.

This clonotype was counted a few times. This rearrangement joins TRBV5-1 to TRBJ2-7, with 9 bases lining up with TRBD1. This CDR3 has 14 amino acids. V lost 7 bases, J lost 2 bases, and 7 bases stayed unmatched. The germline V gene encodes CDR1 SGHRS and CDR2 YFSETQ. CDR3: CASGQGQGAYEQYF. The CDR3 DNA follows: TGCGCCAGCGGGCAGGGACAGGGCGCCTACGAGCAGTACTTC.

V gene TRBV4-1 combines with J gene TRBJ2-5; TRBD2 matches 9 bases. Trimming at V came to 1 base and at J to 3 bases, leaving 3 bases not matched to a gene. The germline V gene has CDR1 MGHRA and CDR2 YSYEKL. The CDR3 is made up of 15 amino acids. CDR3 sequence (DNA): TGCGCCAGCAGCCAAGTTGCGGGGGGGGAAGAGACCCAGTACTTC. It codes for CASSQVAGGEETQYF.

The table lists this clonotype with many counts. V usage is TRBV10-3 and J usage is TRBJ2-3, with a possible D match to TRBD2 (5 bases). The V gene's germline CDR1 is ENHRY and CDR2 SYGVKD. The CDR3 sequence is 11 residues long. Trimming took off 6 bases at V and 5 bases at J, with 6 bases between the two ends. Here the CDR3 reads CAISAGDTQYF. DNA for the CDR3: TGTGCCATCAGCGCGGGAGATACGCAGTATTTT.

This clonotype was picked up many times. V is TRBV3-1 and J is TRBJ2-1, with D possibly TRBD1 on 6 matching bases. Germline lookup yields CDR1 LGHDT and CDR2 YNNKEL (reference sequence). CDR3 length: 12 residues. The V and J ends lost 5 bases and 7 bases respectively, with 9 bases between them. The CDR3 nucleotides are TGTGCCAGCAGCAATCAGGGGAATGAGCAGTTCTTC. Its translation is CASSNQGNEQFF.

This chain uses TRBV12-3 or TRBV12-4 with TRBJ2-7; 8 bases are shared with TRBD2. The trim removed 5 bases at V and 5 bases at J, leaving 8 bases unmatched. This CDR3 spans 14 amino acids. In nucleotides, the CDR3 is TGTGCCAGCAGTCTAAGCGGGGGAGGGCACGAGCAGTACTTC. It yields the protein CASSLSGGGHEQYF.

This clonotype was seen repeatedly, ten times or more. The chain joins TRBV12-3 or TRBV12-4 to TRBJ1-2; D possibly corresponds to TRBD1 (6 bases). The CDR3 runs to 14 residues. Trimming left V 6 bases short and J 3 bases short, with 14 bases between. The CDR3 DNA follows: TGTGCCAGCAGCCGCACAGGGATAGACTATGGCTACACCTTC. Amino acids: CASSRTGIDYGYTF.

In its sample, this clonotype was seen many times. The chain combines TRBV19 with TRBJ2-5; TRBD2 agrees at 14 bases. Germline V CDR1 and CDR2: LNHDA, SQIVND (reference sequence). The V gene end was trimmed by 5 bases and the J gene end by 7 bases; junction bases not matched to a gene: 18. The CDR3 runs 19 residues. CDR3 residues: CASSPILGLAGASVATQYF. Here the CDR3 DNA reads TGTGCCAGTAGTCCCATTCTGGGACTAGCGGGGGCTTCGGTTGCGACCCAGTACTTC.

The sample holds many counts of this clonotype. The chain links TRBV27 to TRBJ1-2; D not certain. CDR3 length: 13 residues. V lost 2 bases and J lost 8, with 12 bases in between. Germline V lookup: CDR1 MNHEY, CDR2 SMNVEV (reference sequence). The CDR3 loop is CASSLGQDQGYTF. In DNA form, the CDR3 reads TGTGCCAGCAGTTTAGGTCAGGACCAAGGCTACACCTTC.

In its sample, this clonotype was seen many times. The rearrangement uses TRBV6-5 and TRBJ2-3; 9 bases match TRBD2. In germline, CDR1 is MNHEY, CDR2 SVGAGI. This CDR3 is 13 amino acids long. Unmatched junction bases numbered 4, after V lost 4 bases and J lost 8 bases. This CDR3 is CASSSSSGVTQYF. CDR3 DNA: TGTGCCAGCAGTTCATCTAGCGGGGTTACGCAGTATTTT.

The CDR3 loop reads CASSLESGWSGELFF. CDR3 DNA sequence: TGCGCCAGCAGCTTGGAGTCAGGGTGGTCCGGGGAGCTGTTTTTT. The chain couples TRBV5-1 to TRBJ2-2, with TRBD1 as a possible D gene (5 bases). V was cut by 0 bases and J by 6 bases, with 12 bases left in between. This CDR3 region has 15 residues. The germline CDR1 and CDR2 sequences are SGHRS and YFSETQ.

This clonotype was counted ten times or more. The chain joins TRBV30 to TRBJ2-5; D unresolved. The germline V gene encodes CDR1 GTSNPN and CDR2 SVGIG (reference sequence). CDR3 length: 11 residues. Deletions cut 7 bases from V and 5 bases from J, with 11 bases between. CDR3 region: CAFTNRETQYF. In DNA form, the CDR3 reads TGTGCCTTCACCAATAGGGAGACCCAGTACTTC.

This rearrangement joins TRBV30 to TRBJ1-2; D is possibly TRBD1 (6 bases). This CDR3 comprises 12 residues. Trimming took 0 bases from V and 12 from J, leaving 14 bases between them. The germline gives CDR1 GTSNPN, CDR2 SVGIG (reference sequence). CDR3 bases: TGTGCCTGGAGTGTACAGGGAAGGATAAACACCTTC. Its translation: CAWSVQGRINTF.

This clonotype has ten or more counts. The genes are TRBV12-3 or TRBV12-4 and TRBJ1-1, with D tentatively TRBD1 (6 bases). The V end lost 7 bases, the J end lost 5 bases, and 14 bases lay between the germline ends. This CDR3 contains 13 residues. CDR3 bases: TGTGCCAGCACAGCGGGAGGGGGGACTGAAGCTTTCTTT. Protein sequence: CASTAGGGTEAFF.

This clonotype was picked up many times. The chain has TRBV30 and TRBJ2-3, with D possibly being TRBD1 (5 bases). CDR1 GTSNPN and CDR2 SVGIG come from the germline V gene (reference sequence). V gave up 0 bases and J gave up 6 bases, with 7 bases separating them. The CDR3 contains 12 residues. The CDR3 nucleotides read TGTGCCTGGAGTGTGGGGCTGGATACGCAGTATTTT. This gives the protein CAWSVGLDTQYF.

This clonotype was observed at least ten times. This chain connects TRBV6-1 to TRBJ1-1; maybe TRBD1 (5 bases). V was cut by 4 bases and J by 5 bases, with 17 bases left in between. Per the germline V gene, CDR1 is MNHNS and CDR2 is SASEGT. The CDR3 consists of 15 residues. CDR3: CASSALSGAGTEAFF. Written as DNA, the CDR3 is TGTGCCAGCAGTGCTCTCTCCGGGGCGGGTACTGAAGCTTTCTTT.

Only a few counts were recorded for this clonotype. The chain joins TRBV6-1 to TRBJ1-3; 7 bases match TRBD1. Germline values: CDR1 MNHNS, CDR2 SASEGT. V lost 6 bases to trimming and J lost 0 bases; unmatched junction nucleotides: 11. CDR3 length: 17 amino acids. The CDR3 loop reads CASRAPGQILSGNTIYF. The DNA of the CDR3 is TGTGCCAGCAGGGCGCCGGGACAGATCCTCTCTGGAAACACCATATATTTT.

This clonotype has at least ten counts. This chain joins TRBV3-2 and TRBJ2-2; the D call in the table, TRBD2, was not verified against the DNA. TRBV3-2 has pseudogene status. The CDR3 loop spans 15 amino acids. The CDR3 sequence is CASSQHGGNTGELFF. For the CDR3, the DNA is TGTGCCAGCAGCCAACACGGAGGGAACACCGGGGAGCTGTTTTTT.

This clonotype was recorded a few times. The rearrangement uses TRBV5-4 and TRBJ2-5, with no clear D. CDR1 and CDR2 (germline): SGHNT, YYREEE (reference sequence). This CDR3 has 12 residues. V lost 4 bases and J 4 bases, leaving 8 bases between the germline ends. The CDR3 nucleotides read TGTGCCAGCAGCATTCCCCCAGAGACCCAGTACTTC. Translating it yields CASSIPPETQYF. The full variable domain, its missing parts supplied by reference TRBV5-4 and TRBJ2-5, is ETGVTQSPTHLIKTRGQQVTLRCSSQSGHNTVSWYQQALGQGPQFIFQYYREEENGRGNFPPRFSGLQFPNYSSELNVNALELDDSALYLCASSIPPETQYFGPGTRLLVL.